This T cell receptor (beta chain) was documented in a study of Ad26.COV2.S vaccination and SARS-CoV-2 variants. The wider study: Recipients of Ad26.COV2.S got it intramuscularly, once or twice 56 days apart.

Study-wide points: TCR breadth and depth analyses may have underestimated total T cell responses.

Germline assignment: CDR1 SGHDT and CDR2 YYEEEE. CDR3 size: 15 residues. V was clipped by 6 bases and J by 5 bases; unmatched bases: 11. Sequencing was performed with immunoSEQ multiplex PCR; in TCRdb, only in-frame clones are kept and a portion is missing. The repertoire holds approximately 450,000 clones, with around 90% as singletons. This sample's treatment: some 19 received Ad26.COV2.S at low or high dose, single or two shots; about 5 received placebo; per-sample allocation not given. Day 63 after the first injection of vaccine or placebo was the sampling time. This person who donated was an adult of 18-55 years in Boston. With respect to this clone: Its antigen is currently unknown.

The material sequenced was peripheral blood, taken in a trial of Ad26.COV2.S vaccine versus placebo. The source of this sequence is a person between 18 and 65 years old who received the Ad26.COV2.S COVID-19 vaccine or a placebo. The chain joins TRBV5-6 to TRBJ2-3, with TRBD2 identical over 8 bases. Here the CDR3 DNA reads TGTGCCAGCATCTCCCGCGGGGGGTACGTAGATACGCAGTATTTT. Protein product: CASISRGGYVDTQYF.